These 18 T cell receptor beta chains came from one sample sequenced in a study of OX40 agonist ivuxolimab in advanced cancers. Sequencing used immunoSEQ multiplex PCR; TCRdb keeps in-frame clones, though not all of them. This table has tens of thousands of clones, roughly 84% appearing once. The specimen was CD4+ or CD8+ T cells sorted from blood, collected in a trial of the OX40 agonist ivuxolimab. The receptors originated from an adult with an advanced solid tumor such as melanoma, head and neck, liver or kidney cancer.

The chain couples TRBV29-1 to TRBJ1-4, with D hard to call. The germline gives CDR1 SQVTM, CDR2 ANQGSEA. The CDR3 extends over 13 amino acids. Trimming took off 0 bases at V and 7 bases at J, with 9 bases between the two ends. In DNA, the CDR3 is TGCAGCGTTGAAGAGGGGAGTGGTGAAAAACTGTTTTTT. Translation gives CSVEEGSGEKLFF.

The rearrangement links TRBV5-6 to TRBJ1-5; D is unresolved. V lost 0 bases and J 7 bases, leaving 8 bases between the germline ends. The CDR3 runs to 13 residues. CDR1 is SGHDT, CDR2 YYEEEE, per germline. The CDR3 coding sequence is TGTGCCAGCAGCTTGGGAGGGATCCAGCCCCAGCATTTT. Translation: CASSLGGIQPQHF.

The rearrangement links TRBV6-4 to TRBJ1-5; unclear D gene. Deletions cut 6 bases from V and 0 bases from J, with 12 bases between. The CDR3 consists of 15 residues. In germline, CDR1 is MRHNA, CDR2 SNTAGT. The CDR3 loop is CASSATHNSNQPQHF. The CDR3 DNA reads TGTGCCAGCAGCGCTACACACAATAGCAATCAGCCCCAGCATTTT.

As for this clone: It may be a read error: a sequence one base away is much more abundant. The rearrangement uses TRBV13 and TRBJ1-2; 8 nucleotides align to TRBD1. V shed 5 bases, J shed 5 bases, and the junction held 19 bases outside the gene matches. The CDR3 totals 18 residues. Germline loops: CDR1 PRHDT, CDR2 FYEKMQ (reference sequence). This chain's CDR3 is CASSAPRPGQAMMYGYTF. Written as DNA, the CDR3 is TGTGCCAGCAGCGCGCCTAGACCGGGACAGGCTATGATGTATGGCTACACCTTC.

This chain joins TRBV11-3 and TRBJ2-7; 14 bases fit TRBD2. This CDR3 is built from 19 residues. The junction had 14 bases not matched to a gene; V was cut back by 4 bases and J by 3 bases. CDR1 is SGHNT and CDR2 is YENEEA in the germline V gene. The CDR3 sequence is CASSSESSGTSGSVYEQYF. The CDR3 DNA is TGTGCCAGCAGCTCGGAATCTTCCGGGACTAGCGGGAGTGTCTACGAGCAGTACTTC.

The V call is TRBV6-6, the J call TRBJ2-7, with 7 positions matching TRBD1. CDR1 and CDR2 from the germline V gene are MNHNY and SVGAGI (reference sequence). This CDR3 spans 14 amino acids. The trim removed 7 bases at V and 3 bases at J, leaving 9 bases unmatched. CDR3: CASNNRGTRYEQYF. The CDR3 DNA reads TGTGCCAGCAACAACAGGGGCACTCGCTACGAGCAGTACTTC.

A few counts support this clone. The V call is TRBV5-1, the J call TRBJ1-3; 8 bases are shared with TRBD1. The J segment lost 0 bases and the V segment lost 4 bases, leaving 9 bases of the junction unmatched. Germline values: CDR1 SGHRS, CDR2 YFSETQ. The CDR3 spans 17 residues. The CDR3 region has the DNA TGCGCCAGCAGCCCGCGGACAGGGTTAAGCTCTGGAAACACCATATATTTT. Encoded protein: CASSPRTGLSSGNTIYF.

With regard to this clone: Other DNA sequences in the same sample also yield this CDR3. The rearrangement joins TRBV5-1 to TRBJ2-3; TRBD2 matches 7 bases. Germline CDR1 SGHRS, CDR2 YFSETQ. V gave up 2 bases and J gave up 2 bases; unmatched junction bases: 2. This CDR3 is built from 14 residues. The CDR3 loop reads CASSLGTNTDTQYF. DNA for the CDR3: TGCGCCAGCAGCTTAGGGACTAACACAGATACGCAGTATTTT.

The V and J genes are TRBV9 and TRBJ2-3, with 14 positions matching TRBD2. The CDR3 spans 15 residues. Trimming at V came to 2 bases and at J to 4 bases, leaving 0 bases not matched to a gene. The germline V gene encodes CDR1 SGDLS and CDR2 YYNGEE. Here the CDR3 DNA reads TGTGCCAGCAGCGTGGGACTAGCGGGGGCAGATACGCAGTATTTT. Translating it yields CASSVGLAGADTQYF. Full variable domain (missing parts from reference TRBV9 and TRBJ2-3): DSGVTQTPKHLITATGQRVTLRCSPRSGDLSVYWYQQSLDQGLQFLIQYYNGEERAKGNILERFSAQQFPDLHSELNLSSLELGDSALYFCASSVGLAGADTQYFGPGTRLTVL.

This clone was observed a handful of times. This sequence joins TRBV19 and TRBJ1-4; no firm D call. V was trimmed by 4 bases and J by 8 bases, leaving 11 bases between them. Germline loops: CDR1 LNHDA, CDR2 SQIVND (reference sequence). The CDR3 runs to 13 residues. The CDR3 bases are TGTGCCAGTAGTACCAACAAAGCGGAAAAACTGTTTTTT. Translating gives CASSTNKAEKLFF.

This clone came up once. This CDR3 is CAWSRTGGHEQYF. The CDR3 nucleotides read TGTGCCTGGAGTAGGACAGGGGGGCACGAGCAGTACTTC. The chain employs TRBV30 and TRBJ2-7; 10 positions agree with TRBD1. Germline CDR1 and CDR2: GTSNPN and SVGIG (reference sequence). Trimming removed 2 bases from V and 5 bases from J; junction bases left unmatched: 3. This CDR3 has 13 amino acids.

The chain recombines TRBV5-1 with TRBJ2-3; 8 bases are a match to TRBD1. Trimming removed 0 bases from V and 4 bases from J; junction bases left unmatched: 4. CDR3 length: 15 residues. Per germline, CDR1 SGHRS and CDR2 YFSETQ. The CDR3 DNA sequence: TGCGCCAGCAGCTTGGCGGCAGGGGGCCCAGATACGCAGTATTTT. Translated, it gives CASSLAAGGPDTQYF.

V and J are TRBV5-1 and TRBJ1-1; D is possibly TRBD1 (5 bases). The V end was cut by 7 bases, the J end by 0 bases, with 22 bases between. CDR3 size: 17 residues. CDR1 is SGHRS and CDR2 is YFSETQ in the germline V gene. This CDR3 is CASQAGFSKVVNTEAFF. The CDR3 region has the DNA TGCGCCAGCCAAGCAGGGTTTAGTAAGGTTGTGAACACTGAAGCTTTCTTT. The entire variable domain, with the rest obtained from reference TRBV5-1 and TRBJ1-1, is as follows: KAGVTQTPRYLIKTRGQQVTLSCSPISGHRSVSWYQQTPGQGLQFLFEYFSETQRNKGNFPGRFSGRQFSNSRSEMNVSTLELGDSALYLCASQAGFSKVVNTEAFFGQGTRLTVV.

J is TRBJ2-7 and V is TRBV9; TRBD2 is a possible D gene (6 bases). Trimming pared 2 bases from V and 5 bases from J, leaving 14 bases between. Germline assignment: CDR1 SGDLS and CDR2 YYNGEE. CDR3 size: 14 residues. CDR3: CASSVLGDSDEQYF. DNA of the CDR3: TGTGCCAGCAGCGTTCTCGGGGACTCGGACGAGCAGTACTTC.

The gene calls are TRBV5-4 and TRBJ1-5; D is unclear. V lost 9 bases to trimming and J lost 1 base, with 11 bases between them. CDR1 SGHNT and CDR2 YYREEE come from the germline V gene (reference sequence). CDR3 size: 13 residues. CDR3 region: CATHLISNQPQHF. CDR3 coding DNA: TGTGCCACCCATCTTATAAGCAATCAGCCCCAGCATTTT.

V gene TRBV4-1 combines with J gene TRBJ1-1; 8 nucleotides line up with TRBD1. The CDR3 extends over 18 amino acids. Germline V gene data show CDR1 as MGHRA and CDR2 as YSYEKL. Trimming took 0 bases from V and 3 from J; bases not matched to a gene: 12. The CDR3 loop is CASSQDQTGARVDTEAFF. CDR3 sequence (DNA): TGCGCCAGCAGCCAAGATCAGACAGGGGCCAGGGTAGACACTGAAGCTTTCTTT.

This rearrangement joins TRBV6-5 to TRBJ1-2, with 10 bases lining up with TRBD1. The CDR3 runs 16 residues. Looked up from germline, CDR1 is MNHEY and CDR2 is SVGAGI. The V gene end was trimmed by 2 bases and the J gene end by 2 bases; junction bases not matched to a gene: 5. The CDR3 sequence: CASSYVTGGGNYGYTF. CDR3 nucleotide sequence: TGTGCCAGCAGTTACGTGACAGGGGGCGGCAACTATGGCTACACCTTC.

This chain connects TRBV5-5 to TRBJ1-5; D is perhaps TRBD1 (5 bases). The CDR3 consists of 14 residues. Trimming cost V 3 bases and J 5 bases, with 12 bases left between them. Looked up from germline, CDR1 is SGHKS and CDR2 is YYEKEE (reference sequence). CDR3 nucleotides: TGTGCCAGCAGCTCTAGACAGAACTATCAGCCCCAGCATTTT. Amino acids: CASSSRQNYQPQHF.